The source of this T cell receptor beta chain is a study of cytomegalovirus exposure and HLA in healthy donors. Study-wide background: Of roughly 360 genotyped donors, roughly 81% grouped in the Caucasian-associated ancestry cluster.

The study's findings and limits: Follow-up analysis later connected one missense variant in DCLRE1C with trimming of TCR beta V- and J-genes. Clonal expansion was found to be greater in HLA-associated TCR beta chains than in equally common others in a later analysis. Being indistinguishable, some V segments were excluded, TRBV6-2 and TRBV6-3 among them.

Germline CDR1 reads MNHEY; CDR2 reads SMNVEV (reference sequence). V shed 4 bases and J 16 bases; nucleotides not matched to a gene: 9. CDR3 length: 12 residues. Notes on this clone: The antigen remains undetermined.

Both 60 Vbeta primers and 13 Jbeta primers went into the PCR. Profiling relied on immunoSEQ multiplex PCR, and the TCRdb table lists in-frame clones only, not all of them. The sample lists 100,000 to 120,000 clones, roughly four fifths occurring once. Sequenced input: PBMCs. This TCR was sampled from a young woman in good health and CMV-seronegative. The V and J genes are TRBV27 and TRBJ2-1; 8 nucleotides match TRBD2. The CDR3 sequence is CASSSTSGRCFF. For the CDR3, the DNA is TGTGCCAGCAGTTCGACCAGCGGGAGATGTTTCTTC.